This T cell receptor (beta chain) came from a study of blood T cell repertoires in COVID-19. CDR1 is KGHSH and CDR2 is LQKENI in the germline V gene. The CDR3 spans 16 residues. The V and J ends lost 6 bases and 0 bases respectively, with 17 bases between them. The data were produced by immunoSEQ multiplex PCR, yet TCRdb's version contains in-frame clones alone and is incomplete. Of over 100,000 clones in the sample, over 75% are singletons; the top ten hold 5.5% to 8%. This rearrangement joins TRBV18 to TRBJ1-1, with TRBD1 as a possible D gene (5 bases). The source is a woman in her forties or fifties with acute or convalescent COVID-19. The sequenced material came from peripheral blood. CDR3 sequence reads: CASSPFVGGMNTEAFF. DNA of the CDR3: TGTGCCAGCTCCCCGTTTGTGGGGGGGATGAACACTGAAGCTTTCTTT.